The text below deals with one T cell receptor beta chain. Donors, healthy HIV-negative adults, lacked recent acute infections or vaccinations. This CDR3 contains 14 residues. V was pared by 0 bases and J by 7 bases, with 12 bases between. Germline assignment: CDR1 GTSNPN and CDR2 SVGIG (reference sequence). The sample is drawn from a study of shared clonotypes between healthy human individuals. The data were produced by immunoSEQ multiplex PCR, yet TCRdb's version contains in-frame clones alone and is incomplete. The sample includes hundreds of thousands of clones, under 80% of them seen just once. Material for sequencing was memory CD4+ T cells sorted from blood. Specified subset: CD45RA-negative fraction. The chain couples TRBV30 to TRBJ1-4; weak D call: TRBD1 (5 bases). The receptor's source is a young woman in good health. CDR3 bases: TGTGCCTGGAGTGTAAGGTCAGGGAGTGAAAAACTGTTTTTT. Translating gives CAWSVRSGSEKLFF.